What follows are 25 T cell receptor beta chains derived from one specimen sequenced in a study of response to subunit inactivated influenza vaccine. TCRdb re-analysed the RT-PCR reads in MiXCR, keeping a single row per CDR3 protein. Of approximately 290,000 distinct CDR3 sequences in the sample, about 20% are singletons; the top ten hold under 13%. The material was PBMCs from blood, obtained about 20 months after vaccination. The receptors stem from a man between 45 and 75 years old who received an inactivated influenza vaccine.

The sample holds a few counts of this clonotype. The V call is TRBV9, the J call TRBJ1-6; no clear D gene. The CDR3 totals 14 residues. Germline V gene sequence: CDR1 SGDLS, CDR2 YYNGEE. V lost 5 bases and J lost 5, with 11 bases in between. The CDR3 coding sequence is TGTGCCAGCAGTACCCGAGGAAATAATTCACCCCTCCACTTT. Protein: CASSTRGNNSPLHF.

The gene calls are TRBV6-5 and TRBJ1-2, with TRBD1 as a possible D gene (5 bases). The CDR3 has 12 amino acids. Between the trimmed V and J ends, which lost 6 bases and 6 bases, there was a span of 11 bases. CDR1 and CDR2 (germline): MNHEY, SVGAGI. The CDR3 spells CASRSPGDGYTF. DNA for the CDR3: TGTGCCAGCAGATCTCCGGGGGATGGCTACACCTTC.

The CDR3 is CASSRSPALGYEQYF. In DNA form, the CDR3 reads TGTGCCAGCAGCCGCTCCCCGGCACTAGGCTACGAGCAGTACTTC. V gene TRBV14 combines with J gene TRBJ2-7; possibly TRBD2 for D (5 bases). V shed 4 bases and J shed 3 bases, with 16 bases lying between them. The CDR3 consists of 15 residues. Germline CDR1 reads SGHDN; CDR2 reads FVKESK.

V is TRBV20-1 and J is TRBJ2-3, with D possibly being TRBD2 (6 bases). Deletions cut 3 bases from V and 5 bases from J, with 18 bases between. Germline lookup yields CDR1 DFQATT and CDR2 SNEGSKA (reference sequence). The CDR3 length is 15 residues. CDR3 region: CSASGSRLERDTQYF. CDR3 nucleotide sequence: TGCAGTGCTAGTGGCAGCAGACTAGAACGAGATACGCAGTATTTT.

This clonotype appeared a few times. The chain links TRBV20-1 to TRBJ2-1; a weak D match, TRBD2 (5 bases). This CDR3 has 17 residues. CDR1 and CDR2 from the germline V gene are DFQATT and SNEGSKA (reference sequence). V was shortened by 8 bases and J by 3 bases, with 26 bases between the two germline ends. The CDR3 DNA reads TGCAGTACGACCGGGGTAGGCCGCGAAATCGTCTACAATGAGCAGTTCTTC. It encodes CSTTGVGREIVYNEQFF.

The rearrangement links TRBV7-8 to TRBJ2-7; 14 positions match TRBD2. Germline values: CDR1 SGHVS, CDR2 FQNEAQ. The CDR3 has 18 residues. The V and J ends lost 5 bases and 6 bases, in that order; junction bases with no gene match: 15. CDR3 region: CASSPGLAGGTFSREQYF. In nucleotides, the CDR3 is TGTGCCAGCAGCCCCGGACTAGCGGGGGGTACCTTTAGTCGCGAGCAGTACTTC.

This clonotype was seen a few times. The rearrangement links TRBV10-3 to TRBJ1-2, with D hard to call. Germline V lookup: CDR1 ENHRY, CDR2 SYGVKD. The germline V and J ends were trimmed by 9 bases and 6 bases, with 20 bases remaining between them. The CDR3 is made up of 14 amino acids. Here the CDR3 reads CAIVSNEGLNGYTF. In nucleotides, the CDR3 is TGTGCCATTGTTTCAAACGAGGGTTTGAATGGCTACACCTTC.

V is TRBV7-2 and J is TRBJ2-2; 8 nucleotides agree with TRBD1. Germline V gene sequence: CDR1 SGHTA, CDR2 FQGNSA. This CDR3 is 14 amino acids long. Trimming took 7 bases from V and 2 from J; bases not matched to a gene: 3. CDR3 sequence (DNA): TGTGCCAGCAAACAGGGGGTTAACACCGGGGAGCTGTTTTTT. Translated, it gives CASKQGVNTGELFF.

This clonotype was seen more than once but under ten times. The chain combines TRBV11-2 with TRBJ2-1, with TRBD2 matching 15 bases. The V gene end was trimmed by 1 base and the J gene end by 8 bases; junction bases not matched to a gene: 3. From germline, CDR1 is SGHAT and CDR2 FQNNGV. This CDR3 contains 16 residues. In DNA form, the CDR3 reads TGTGCCAGCAGCTTAGCCAGGACTAGCGGGAGGGATGAGCAGTTCTTC. Amino acid sequence: CASSLARTSGRDEQFF.

This clonotype turned up a few times. The gene calls are TRBV2 and TRBJ1-5, with TRBD1 identical over 9 bases. The length of the CDR3 is 18 residues. Trimming took 6 bases from V and 1 from J; bases not matched to a gene: 13. Germline lookup yields CDR1 SNHLY and CDR2 FYNNEI. The DNA for the CDR3 is TGTGCCAGCAGCCCAACCCGACAGGGGGTTATAAGCAATCAGCCCCAGCATTTT. Its protein is CASSPTRQGVISNQPQHF.

This clonotype has only a few counts. The CDR3 sequence: CSVEGWDRGDNEQFF. As DNA, the CDR3 is TGCAGCGTTGAAGGTTGGGACAGGGGAGACAATGAGCAGTTCTTC. The chain employs TRBV29-1 and TRBJ2-1, with TRBD1 matching 10 bases. CDR1 is SQVTM, CDR2 ANQGSEA, per germline. The CDR3 extends over 15 amino acids. V lost 1 base to trimming and J lost 5 bases; unmatched junction nucleotides: 5.

V and J are TRBV20-1 and TRBJ2-3; tentative D call: TRBD2 (6 bases). The V end was cut by 3 bases, the J end by 0 bases, with 13 bases between. Looked up from germline, CDR1 is DFQATT and CDR2 is SNEGSKA (reference sequence). The CDR3 sequence is 15 residues long. The CDR3 is CSARGQLASTDTQYF. Here the CDR3 DNA reads TGCAGTGCTAGGGGCCAACTAGCAAGCACAGATACGCAGTATTTT.

The chain employs TRBV6-1 and TRBJ1-5, with 7 bases aligning to TRBD1. J lost 5 bases, V lost 1 base, and 5 bases had no gene match. CDR1 MNHNS and CDR2 SASEGT come from the germline V gene. The CDR3 is 15 amino acids. DNA for the CDR3: TGTGCCAGCAGTGAAGGGCTAGGGGGCCATCAGCCCCAGCATTTT. Translated, it gives CASSEGLGGHQPQHF.

The gene calls are TRBV5-1 and TRBJ2-3; 8 bases map to TRBD1. Losses at the gene ends were 3 bases for V and 3 bases for J; bases not matched to a gene: 3. Looked up from germline, CDR1 is SGHRS and CDR2 is YFSETQ. This CDR3 has 14 amino acids. The CDR3 DNA reads TGCGCCAGCAGCTCCGGGACAGGTACAGATACGCAGTATTTT. It yields the protein CASSSGTGTDTQYF.

This clonotype was seen ten or more times. The chain employs TRBV20-1 and TRBJ1-5; 9 nucleotides agree with TRBD1. CDR3 length: 14 amino acids. CDR1 is DFQATT, CDR2 SNEGSKA, per germline (reference sequence). V dropped 5 bases and J dropped 4; count of bases not matched to a gene: 6. Here the CDR3 DNA reads TGCAGTGCTTCCTTGGGACAGGGAAATCAGCCCCAGCATTTT. The encoded protein is CSASLGQGNQPQHF.

This clonotype was counted many times. The chain recombines TRBV6-5 with TRBJ1-2, with 7 bases matching TRBD1. With V trimmed by 0 bases and J by 6 bases, 7 bases remained unmatched. CDR1 is MNHEY and CDR2 is SVGAGI in the germline V gene. The CDR3 length is 15 residues. DNA of the CDR3: TGTGCCAGCAGTTACTCGAGGGGGCCCCTCAATGGCTACACCTTC. This encodes CASSYSRGPLNGYTF.

This clonotype was seen a few times. This chain connects TRBV11-1 to TRBJ1-3; D is perhaps TRBD1 (5 bases). V was clipped by 5 bases and J by 2 bases, with 25 bases between them. This CDR3 comprises 19 residues. From germline, CDR1 is SGHAT and CDR2 FQDESV (reference sequence). The CDR3 spells CASSLPGGDGIVPGNTIYF. CDR3 sequence (DNA): TGTGCCAGCAGCCTCCCCGGGGGTGACGGGATTGTCCCTGGAAACACCATATATTTT.

The chain recombines TRBV5-1 with TRBJ2-1; no clear D. Germline CDR1 is SGHRS and CDR2 is YFSETQ. The CDR3 consists of 16 residues. Deletions cut 1 base from V and 3 bases from J, with 14 bases between. CDR3 sequence reads: CASSLRTNPGYNEQFF. As DNA, the CDR3 is TGCGCCAGCAGCTTGCGGACCAATCCGGGCTACAATGAGCAGTTCTTC. Looking up the rest from reference TRBV5-1 and TRBJ2-1 gives the full variable domain: KAGVTQTPRYLIKTRGQQVTLSCSPISGHRSVSWYQQTPGQGLQFLFEYFSETQRNKGNFPGRFSGRQFSNSRSEMNVSTLELGDSALYLCASSLRTNPGYNEQFFGPGTRLTVL.

This clonotype was seen repeatedly, ten times or more. The chain is built from TRBV27 and TRBJ2-7; no clear D gene. V lost 4 bases to trimming and J lost 0 bases, with 7 bases between them. The germline CDR1 and CDR2 sequences are MNHEY and SMNVEV (reference sequence). The CDR3 length is 13 residues. CDR3 amino acids: CASSSLFSYEQYF. In DNA form, the CDR3 reads TGTGCCAGCAGTTCGCTATTCTCCTACGAGCAGTACTTC.

This clonotype was counted between two and nine times. J is TRBJ2-2 and V is TRBV5-5; TRBD1 matches 8 bases. There are 17 residues in the CDR3. The V gene's germline CDR1 is SGHKS and CDR2 YYEKEE (reference sequence). After removal of 2 bases from V and 6 bases from J, the junction contained 12 bases not matched to a gene. The CDR3 here is CASSLYATGEVPGELFF. The CDR3 nucleotides are TGTGCCAGCAGCTTATACGCGACAGGGGAGGTCCCCGGGGAGCTGTTTTTT.

The chain uses TRBV7-2 and TRBJ2-3; the D gene is possibly TRBD2 (5 bases). The CDR3 length is 13 residues. The V and J ends lost 5 bases and 7 bases respectively, with 13 bases between them. CDR1 and CDR2 from the germline V gene are SGHTA and FQGNSA. The chain's CDR3 is CASSQARAYTQYF. CDR3 nucleotides: TGTGCCAGCAGCCAGGCGAGGGCCTATACGCAGTATTTT.

This clonotype was observed a few times. This chain connects TRBV10-3 to TRBJ1-5, with a tentative D call TRBD1 (5 bases). The V gene's germline CDR1 is ENHRY and CDR2 SYGVKD. The length of the CDR3 is 17 residues. Trimming left V 2 bases short and J 6 bases short, with 20 bases between. CDR3 protein: CAISEAYGGGVGQPQHF. The CDR3 nucleotides are TGTGCCATCAGTGAGGCCTATGGGGGGGGTGTGGGTCAGCCCCAGCATTTT.

The chain uses TRBV5-1 and TRBJ1-3; 7 bases are a match to TRBD1. The germline V gene has CDR1 SGHRS and CDR2 YFSETQ. The CDR3 is 16 residues long. V dropped 4 bases and J dropped 3; count of bases not matched to a gene: 10. CDR3 residues: CASSPRQGRNGNTIYF. CDR3 nucleotides: TGCGCCAGCAGCCCGAGACAGGGAAGGAATGGAAACACCATATATTTT.

The chain recombines TRBV15 with TRBJ2-5, with D tentatively TRBD1 (5 bases). Germline lookup yields CDR1 LNHNV and CDR2 YYDKDF (reference sequence). CDR3 size: 15 residues. V lost 0 bases and J 5 bases, leaving 13 bases between the germline ends. In DNA, the CDR3 is TGTGCCACCAGCAGAGATAGTACAGGCCGGGAGACCCAGTACTTC. It codes for CATSRDSTGRETQYF.

This clonotype was seen more than once but under ten times. The chain uses TRBV18 and TRBJ2-7, with unresolved D. Between the trimmed V and J ends, which lost 6 bases and 5 bases, there was a span of 17 bases. The CDR3 extends over 14 amino acids. Germline V gene data show CDR1 as KGHSH and CDR2 as LQKENI. Written as DNA, the CDR3 is TGTGCCAGCTCTCTATCGGCTGGACGTAACGAGCAGTACTTC. It is translated as CASSLSAGRNEQYF. Variable domain in full (rest from reference TRBV18 and TRBJ2-7): NAGVMQNPRHLVRRRGQEARLRCSPMKGHSHVYWYRQLPEEGLKFMVYLQKENIIDESGMPKERFSAEFPKEGPSILRIQQVVRGDSAAYFCASSLSAGRNEQYFGPGTRLTVT.